The clone carrying this T cell receptor beta chain showed up just once. Its antigen is unidentified. These data come from a study of CD8 T cells in Susac syndrome. General study points: The study's TCR sequencing and HLA analysis covered a relatively small number of individuals, and the study acknowledged this.

Trimming took 5 bases from V and 4 from J, leaving 14 bases between them. This CDR3 comprises 15 residues. Looked up from germline, CDR1 is SGHTA and CDR2 is FQGNSA. Sequencing targeted TCR beta in blood CD8+ and CD4+ T cells. The multiple sclerosis controls were treatment-naive patients, and their relapsing-remitting disease was stable or active. Random hexamers were used to reverse transcribe the RNA input (about 0.45 to 1 ug). It was immunoSEQ multiplex PCR that amplified TCR beta CDR3 across 54 Vbeta and 13 Jbeta. Via MiXCR, TCRdb re-called the immunoSEQ multiplex PCR reads, giving one row per CDR3 protein. Of about 180,000 distinct CDR3 sequences listed, approximately 95% were seen once; the top ten hold approximately 0.088%.

The TCR was taken from a human donor with multiple sclerosis. Material: CD4+ T cells from PBMCs. The J gene is TRBJ2-2, the V gene TRBV7-2; a weak D match, TRBD2 (6 bases). This chain's CDR3 is CASSPLRAGTGELFF. In nucleotides, the CDR3 is TGTGCCAGCAGCCCTCTCCGAGCGGGCACCGGGGAGCTGTTTTTT.